The clone carrying this T cell receptor beta chain was found many times. The antigen remains undetermined. This specimen belongs to a study of T cells in Graves' hyperthyroidism and ophthalmopathy. Study-wide results and limits: Ophthalmopathy onset followed model prediction by a median about 6.5 months. In the blood, most expanded thyroid clonotypes above 0.001 appeared as well.

Uncontrolled infection, other autoimmune disease, pregnancy or lactation disqualified patients from enrolment. Diagnosis rested on symptoms, serum thyroxine and TRAb, thyroid ultrasound, and orbital computed tomography. The length of the CDR3 is 15 residues. Germline lookup yields CDR1 MDHEN and CDR2 SYDVKM. Trimming took 2 bases from V and 0 from J, leaving 10 bases between them. Amplification yielded TCR beta CDR3 regions, with RNA transcripts as the source. The HTBI set primed first-round TCR CDR3 RT-PCR. TCRdb reprocessed the multiplex PCR reads with MiXCR, giving one entry per CDR3 protein. The repertoire holds a few hundred thousand distinct CDR3 sequences, with 40% to 55% as singletons.

This sequence joins TRBV28 and TRBJ1-2, with D possibly TRBD1 on 6 matching bases. The sample comprised peripheral blood or thyroid tissue (not recorded which). The receptor comes from a woman younger than 30 with Graves' hyperthyroidism. The CDR3: CASSLAGDPNYGYTF. The CDR3 nucleotides are TGTGCCAGCAGTTTAGCAGGGGACCCTAACTATGGCTACACCTTC.